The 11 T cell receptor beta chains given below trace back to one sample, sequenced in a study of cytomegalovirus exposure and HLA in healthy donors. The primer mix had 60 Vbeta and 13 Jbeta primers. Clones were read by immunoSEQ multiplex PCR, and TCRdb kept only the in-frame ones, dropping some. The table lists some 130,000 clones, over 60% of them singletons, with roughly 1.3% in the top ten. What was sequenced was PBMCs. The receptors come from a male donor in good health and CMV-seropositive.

The CDR3, as DNA: TGTGCCGGAAGAGCAGGGGATGCTACGCAGTATTTT. Encoded protein: CAGRAGDATQYF. The chain recombines TRBV30 with TRBJ2-3, with a possible D match to TRBD1 (6 bases). The germline V gene encodes CDR1 GTSNPN and CDR2 SVGIG (reference sequence). This CDR3 is 12 amino acids long. Trimming left V 8 bases short and J 8 bases short, with 17 bases between.

This chain's CDR3 is CASSHPDGQGLFYEQYF. DNA of the CDR3: TGTGCCAGCAGCCATCCGGACGGACAGGGACTATTCTACGAGCAGTACTTC. The V call is TRBV7-9, the J call TRBJ2-7, with D perhaps TRBD1 (8 bases). V was pared by 5 bases and J by 3 bases, with 23 bases between. CDR1 is SEHNR and CDR2 is FQNEAQ in the germline V gene (reference sequence). The CDR3 is 17 residues long.

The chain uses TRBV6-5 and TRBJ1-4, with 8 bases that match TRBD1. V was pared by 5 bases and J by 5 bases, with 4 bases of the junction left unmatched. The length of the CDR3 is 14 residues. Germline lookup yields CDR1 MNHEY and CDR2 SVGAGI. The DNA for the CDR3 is TGTGCCAGCAGTAGGACAGGGTTGAATGAAAAACTGTTTTTT. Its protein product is CASSRTGLNEKLFF.

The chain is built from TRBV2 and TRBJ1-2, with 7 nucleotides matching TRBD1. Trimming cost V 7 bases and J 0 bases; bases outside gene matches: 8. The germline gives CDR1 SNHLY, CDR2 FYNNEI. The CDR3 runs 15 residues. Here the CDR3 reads CASTAEGTANYGYTF. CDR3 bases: TGTGCCAGCACCGCTGAGGGGACAGCTAACTATGGCTACACCTTC.

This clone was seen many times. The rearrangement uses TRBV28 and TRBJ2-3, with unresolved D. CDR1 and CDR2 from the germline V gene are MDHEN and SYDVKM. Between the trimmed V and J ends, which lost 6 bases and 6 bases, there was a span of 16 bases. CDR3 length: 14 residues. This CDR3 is CASSPPRPPDTQYF. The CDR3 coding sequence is TGTGCCAGCAGCCCCCCGCGGCCACCGGATACGCAGTATTTT.

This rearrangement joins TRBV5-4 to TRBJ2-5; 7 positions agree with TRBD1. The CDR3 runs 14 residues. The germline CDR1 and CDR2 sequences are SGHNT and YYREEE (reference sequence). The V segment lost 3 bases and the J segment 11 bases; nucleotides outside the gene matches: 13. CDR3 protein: CASSYSPGQLKQYF. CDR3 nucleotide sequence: TGTGCCAGCAGCTATTCACCGGGACAGCTAAAGCAGTACTTC.

The CDR3 here is CASSEADRAMNTEAFF. The CDR3 nucleotides read TGTGCCAGCAGTGAGGCCGACAGGGCCATGAACACTGAAGCTTTCTTT. V usage is TRBV6-1 and J usage is TRBJ1-1; 7 positions agree with TRBD1. Germline-derived CDR1 and CDR2 are MNHNS and SASEGT. Trimming took 3 bases from V and 0 from J; bases not matched to a gene: 7. The CDR3 runs to 16 residues.

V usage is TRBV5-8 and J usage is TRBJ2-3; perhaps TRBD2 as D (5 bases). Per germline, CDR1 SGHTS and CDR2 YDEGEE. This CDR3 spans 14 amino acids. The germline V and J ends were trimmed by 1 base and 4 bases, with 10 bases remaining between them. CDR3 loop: CASSLTSLADTQYF. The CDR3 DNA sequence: TGTGCCAGCAGCTTGACTAGTTTGGCAGATACGCAGTATTTT.

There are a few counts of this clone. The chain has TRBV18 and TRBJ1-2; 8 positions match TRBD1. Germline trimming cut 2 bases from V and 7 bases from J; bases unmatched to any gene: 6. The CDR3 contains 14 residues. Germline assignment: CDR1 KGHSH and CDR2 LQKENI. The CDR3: CASSPYGTGSGYTF. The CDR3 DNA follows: TGTGCCAGCTCACCATATGGGACAGGCAGTGGCTACACCTTC.

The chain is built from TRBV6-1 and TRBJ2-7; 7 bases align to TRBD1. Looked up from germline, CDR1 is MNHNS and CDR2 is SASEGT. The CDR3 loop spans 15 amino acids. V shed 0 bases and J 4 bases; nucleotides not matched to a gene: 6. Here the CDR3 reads CASSEALGTAYEQYF. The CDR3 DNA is TGTGCCAGCAGTGAAGCGCTAGGGACAGCTTACGAGCAGTACTTC.

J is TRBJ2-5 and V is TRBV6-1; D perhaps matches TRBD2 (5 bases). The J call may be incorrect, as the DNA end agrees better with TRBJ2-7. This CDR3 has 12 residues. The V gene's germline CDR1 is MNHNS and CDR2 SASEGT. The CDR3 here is CASRTVAYEQYF. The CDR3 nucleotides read TGTGCCAGCCGGACTGTCGCCTACGAGCAGTACTTC.